What follows are 13 T cell receptor beta chains derived from one specimen sequenced in a study of shared clonotypes between healthy human individuals. Clones were sequenced by immunoSEQ multiplex PCR, and TCRdb holds only the in-frame ones, with some missing. The sample consists of 450,000 to 500,000 clones, about 78% of them appearing once. Sequenced material: PBMCs. The origin of the receptors is a woman aged 40 to 49 in good health. Some clones in this sample may be carry-over from other donors' samples.

This chain's CDR3 is CASSQSGGSRAGKETQYF. The CDR3 coding sequence is TGCGCCAGCAGTCAATCAGGTGGCAGCAGAGCGGGCAAAGAGACCCAGTACTTC. The chain combines TRBV23-1 with TRBJ2-5; perhaps TRBD2 as D (6 bases). TRBV23-1 is identified as an open reading frame with a role that is uncertain. CDR3 length: 18 amino acids. V was cut by 0 bases and J by 3 bases, with 20 bases left in between.

V gene TRBV30 combines with J gene TRBJ2-7; D remains ambiguous. CDR1 and CDR2 (germline): GTSNPN, SVGIG (reference sequence). This CDR3 spans 13 amino acids. V shed 4 bases and J shed 2 bases, with 12 bases lying between them. The CDR3 loop is CAWNVASAYEQYF. The CDR3 DNA reads as TGTGCCTGGAACGTTGCTAGTGCCTACGAGCAGTACTTC.

J is TRBJ1-2 and V is TRBV4-1; 8 bases match TRBD1. Germline CDR1 MGHRA, CDR2 YSYEKL. The CDR3 sequence is 15 residues long. After removal of 0 bases from V and 5 bases from J, the junction contained 5 bases not matched to a gene. CDR3 sequence reads: CASSQDVQGGYGYTF. The CDR3, as DNA: TGCGCCAGCAGCCAAGATGTACAGGGGGGATATGGCTACACCTTC.

As to this clone: Since the CDR3 does not end with the conserved phenylalanine or tryptophan, this likely comes from a read error. V and J are TRBV5-1 and TRBJ2-2, with 7 bases that match TRBD1. V shed 4 bases, J shed 8 bases, and the junction held 8 bases outside the gene matches. The CDR3 covers 14 residues. Germline CDR1 SGHRS, CDR2 YFSETQ. In DNA, the CDR3 is TGCGCCAGCAGCCTCGGGACAGTTGTAGGGGAGCTGTTTCTT. Protein sequence: CASSLGTVVGELFL.

This clone was seen just once. This chain joins TRBV25-1 and TRBJ2-3; 7 nucleotides agree with TRBD2. This CDR3 region has 14 residues. CDR1 MGHDK and CDR2 SYGVNS come from the germline V gene. J gave up 6 bases and V 7 bases, and 10 bases lay outside the gene matches. The CDR3 loop is CASTPAGTWDTQYF. The DNA for the CDR3 is TGTGCCAGCACCCCAGCGGGAACGTGGGATACGCAGTATTTT.

The rearrangement links TRBV5-1 to TRBJ1-2; D possibly corresponds to TRBD1 (6 bases). V gave up 4 bases and J gave up 2 bases, with 12 bases separating them. Per germline, CDR1 SGHRS and CDR2 YFSETQ. There are 14 residues in the CDR3. CDR3 region: CASSRDTQNYGYTF. Written as DNA, the CDR3 is TGCGCCAGCAGCCGGGACACACAGAACTATGGCTACACCTTC. The complete variable domain, with remaining parts taken from reference TRBV5-1 and TRBJ1-2, reads KAGVTQTPRYLIKTRGQQVTLSCSPISGHRSVSWYQQTPGQGLQFLFEYFSETQRNKGNFPGRFSGRQFSNSRSEMNVSTLELGDSALYLCASSRDTQNYGYTFGSGTRLTVV.

This clone was detected only once. The chain has TRBV11-2 and TRBJ2-7, with 10 bases identical to TRBD2. Germline-derived CDR1 and CDR2 are SGHAT and FQNNGV. Trimming took 5 bases from V and 0 from J; bases not matched to a gene: 13. The CDR3 contains 18 residues. CDR3 bases: TGTGCCAGCAGCCCCCGACCCGTGACTAGCGGGTACTCCTACGAGCAGTACTTC. This gives the protein CASSPRPVTSGYSYEQYF.

V usage is TRBV6-1 and J usage is TRBJ1-5; tentative D call: TRBD1 (6 bases). The CDR3 loop spans 15 amino acids. CDR1 is MNHNS and CDR2 is SASEGT in the germline V gene. V gave up 4 bases and J gave up 7 bases, with 17 bases separating them. This CDR3 is CASSAKGGEGQPQHF. The CDR3 DNA is TGTGCCAGCAGTGCTAAGGGGGGGGAAGGGCAGCCCCAGCATTTT.

The chain combines TRBV28 with TRBJ1-1; a possible D gene is TRBD1 (6 bases). Germline loops: CDR1 MDHEN, CDR2 SYDVKM. The CDR3 runs to 15 residues. Trimming pared 5 bases from V and 5 bases from J, leaving 18 bases between. CDR3 bases: TGTGCCAGCAGTAGGGTCTGGGGGGCTAAGACTGAAGCTTTCTTT. Residues: CASSRVWGAKTEAFF.

The gene calls are TRBV5-1 and TRBJ1-5; 7 bases agree with TRBD1. CDR1 is SGHRS and CDR2 is YFSETQ in the germline V gene. With 4 bases clipped from V and 3 bases from J, the junction kept 22 bases outside the gene matches. The CDR3 has 20 residues. CDR3 DNA: TGCGCCAGCAGCCTAACCCAACACAGGGGATGGAATTTTAACAATCAGCCCCAGCATTTT. Amino acids: CASSLTQHRGWNFNNQPQHF.

The rearrangement joins TRBV27 to TRBJ2-3; a possible D gene is TRBD2 (5 bases). The V gene lost 3 bases and the J gene lost 6 bases, with 10 bases spanning the gap. Germline CDR1 and CDR2: MNHEY and SMNVEV (reference sequence). The CDR3 runs to 13 residues. CDR3 residues: CASSFGAADTQYF. The CDR3 DNA sequence: TGTGCCAGCAGTTTTGGAGCGGCCGATACGCAGTATTTT.

The rearrangement links TRBV4-2 to TRBJ1-2, with TRBD1 matching over 12 bases. The CDR3 extends over 17 amino acids. CDR1 and CDR2 (germline): LGHNA, YNFKEQ. With 1 base clipped from V and 4 bases from J, the junction kept 7 bases outside the gene matches. The CDR3 loop reads CASSQVGTGGFGYGYTF. In DNA form, the CDR3 reads TGTGCCAGCAGCCAAGTTGGGACAGGGGGCTTCGGCTATGGCTACACCTTC.

The chain recombines TRBV10-3 with TRBJ1-3; D possibly corresponds to TRBD1 (5 bases). Germline V gene data show CDR1 as ENHRY and CDR2 as SYGVKD. V was cut by 0 bases and J by 0 bases, with 9 bases left in between. The length of the CDR3 is 16 residues. The CDR3 is CAISESAGSSGNTIYF. In nucleotides, the CDR3 is TGTGCCATCAGTGAGTCGGCAGGGAGCTCTGGAAACACCATATATTTT.